This T cell receptor beta chain stems from a study of blood T cells in healthy people across ages. Study summary: Template switching caught about one barcoded beta molecule for each two T cells. Study-wide points: The study found more naive CD4+ cells and higher diversity in long-lived than aged donors.

V was clipped by 0 bases and J by 10 bases, with 13 bases between them. The CDR3 has 14 residues. Germline V CDR1 and CDR2: ENHRY, SYGVKD. A second PCR, run for about 6 to 11 cycles, used a sample-barcoded 5' primer plus a J-beta primer mix. TCRdb processed the 5' RACE reads anew with MiXCR; each CDR3 protein has one entry. Seen here are roughly 700,000 distinct CDR3 sequences, around 49% observed once, and the top ten hold around 32%. Concerning this clonotype itself: Antigen unknown.

The chain combines TRBV10-3 with TRBJ2-1, with a possible D match to TRBD2 (5 bases). The TCR comes from a woman aged 60 to 75 in good health. The source material was blood. The CDR3 DNA is TGTGCCATCAGTGAGTCGAGGGCAGGCCGGGAGCAGTTCTTC. Amino acids: CAISESRAGREQFF.